This T cell receptor (beta chain) was recovered during a study of blood T cell repertoires in COVID-19. At the level of the study: The United States, Italy and Spain were the sources of the acute and convalescent COVID-19 samples.

Individuals drawn from some 25 US areas were roughly 18 to 95 years old. Recovered participants had two consecutive negative NP/OP PCR tests, healthcare professional clearance, or symptom resolution. In the original analysis: Estimation of nucleated cell counts was performed using reference gene primer amplification. Libraries were prepared by immunoSEQ multiplex PCR; TCRdb keeps only in-frame clonotypes and omits some of them. V, J and clone size were drawn from that table, and D and trimming were deduced from the DNA. The table includes approximately 200,000 clones, around 81% detected once. Sequencing was carried out using PBMCs or T cells enriched from blood (not recorded which). This sequence was found in a man aged 35 to 55 who had recovered from COVID-19.

CDR3 in DNA: TGTGCCAGCAGCCAAGATTACAGGGGGCTCTACACCTTC. Residues: CASSQDYRGLYTF. V and J are TRBV14 and TRBJ1-2; 9 bases align to TRBD1. Losses at the gene ends were 0 bases for V and 10 bases for J; bases not matched to a gene: 3. The CDR3 sequence is 13 residues long. CDR1 is SGHDN and CDR2 is FVKESK in the germline V gene.